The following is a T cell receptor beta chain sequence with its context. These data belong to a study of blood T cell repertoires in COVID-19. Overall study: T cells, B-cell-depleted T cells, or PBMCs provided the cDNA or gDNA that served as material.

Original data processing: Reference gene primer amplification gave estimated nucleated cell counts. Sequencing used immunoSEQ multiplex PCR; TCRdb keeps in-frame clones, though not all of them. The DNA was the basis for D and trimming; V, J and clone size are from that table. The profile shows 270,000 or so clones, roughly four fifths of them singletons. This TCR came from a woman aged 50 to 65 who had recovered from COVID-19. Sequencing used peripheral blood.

As DNA, the CDR3 is TGTGCCAGCAGTACAGGGGCCTTTCCCTACAATGAGCAGTTCTTC. This encodes CASSTGAFPYNEQFF. The chain combines TRBV28 with TRBJ2-1; 7 bases map to TRBD1. Germline V lookup: CDR1 MDHEN, CDR2 SYDVKM. V dropped 5 bases and J dropped 2; count of bases not matched to a gene: 6. The CDR3 totals 15 residues.